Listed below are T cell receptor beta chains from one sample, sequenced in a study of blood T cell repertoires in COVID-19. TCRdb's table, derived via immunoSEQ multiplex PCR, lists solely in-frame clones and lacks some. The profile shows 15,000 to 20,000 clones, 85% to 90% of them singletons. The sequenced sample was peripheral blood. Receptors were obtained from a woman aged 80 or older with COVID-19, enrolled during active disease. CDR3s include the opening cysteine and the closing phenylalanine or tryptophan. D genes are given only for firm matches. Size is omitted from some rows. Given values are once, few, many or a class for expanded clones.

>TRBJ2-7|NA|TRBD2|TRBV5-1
TGCGCCAGCAGTCCGGGACTAGCGGGGGGGCGAGACGAGCAGTACTTC
CASSPGLAGGRDEQYF
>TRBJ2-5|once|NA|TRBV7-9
TGTGCCAGCAGCCGGGGTTTCCAAGAGACCCAGTACTTC
CASSRGFQETQYF
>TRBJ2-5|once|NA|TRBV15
TGTGCCACCAGCAGAGATCACGGTGAGGCCTATCAAGAGACCCAGTACTTC
CATSRDHGEAYQETQYF
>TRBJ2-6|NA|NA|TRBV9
TGTGCCAGCAGCGTAGTGGCTCCTGGGGCCAACGTCCTGACTTTC
CASSVVAPGANVLTF
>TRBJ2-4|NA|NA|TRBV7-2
TGTGCCAGCAGCTTTAGGGAGGCGGGAAACATTCAGTACTTC
CASSFREAGNIQYF
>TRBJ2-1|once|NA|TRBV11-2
TGTGCCAGCAGATCGATACGGGGGAGCGCCAGCTCCTACAATGAGCAGTTCTTC
CASRSIRGSASSYNEQFF
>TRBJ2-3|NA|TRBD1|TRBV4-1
TGCGCCAGCAGCCAACCCGGGACAGGGAAAGATACGCAGTATTTT
CASSQPGTGKDTQYF
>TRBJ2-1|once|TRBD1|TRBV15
TGTGCCACCAGCAGAGAAAAACCGGGACAGGCCCACAATGAGCAGTTCTTC
CATSREKPGQAHNEQFF
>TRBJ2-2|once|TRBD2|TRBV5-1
TGCGCCAGCAGCTTGCGCGGTAGCGGGGGCTACACCGGGGAGCTGTTTTTT
CASSLRGSGGYTGELFF
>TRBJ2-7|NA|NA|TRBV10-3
TGTGCCATCAAGAAGGACTTTTTGATTTCTACGGAGCAGTACTTC
CAIKKDFLISTEQYF
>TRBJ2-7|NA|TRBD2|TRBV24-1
TGTGCCACCAGTGATACCGGGACTAGCGGCTCCTACGAGCAGTACTTC
CATSDTGTSGSYEQYF
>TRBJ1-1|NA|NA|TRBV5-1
TGCGCCAGCAGCTGGGGGGGGGCGTCCCAGGACCTAGGGAACACTGAAGCTTTCTTT
CASSWGGASQDLGNTEAFF
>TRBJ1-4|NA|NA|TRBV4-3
TGCGCCAGCAGCCAAGATATAGGGGCAACTAATGAAAAACTGTTTTTT
CASSQDIGATNEKLFF
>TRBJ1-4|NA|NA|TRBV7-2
TGTGCCAGCAGCCCACAAGCCCAGGGGGAAAAACTGTTTTTT
CASSPQAQGEKLFF
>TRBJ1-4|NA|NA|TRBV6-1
TGTGCCAGCAGTGAAGCGCGGTTCTGGTGGGGGCTCGGTAATGAAAAACTGTTTTTT
CASSEARFWWGLGNEKLFF
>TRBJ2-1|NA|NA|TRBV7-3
TGTGCCAGCAGCGTAGGGGCAGGATTCTACAATGAGCAGTTCTTC
CASSVGAGFYNEQFF
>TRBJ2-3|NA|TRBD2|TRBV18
TGTGCCAGCTCACCAGCGGGAGGCACAGATACGCAGTATTTT
CASSPAGGTDTQYF
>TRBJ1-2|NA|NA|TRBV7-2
TGTGCCAGCACAACAGGTATTCCCGTCCGCTACACCTTC
CASTTGIPVRYTF
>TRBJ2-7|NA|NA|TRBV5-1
TGCGCCAGCAGCTTGACAGCCGCCTACGAGCAGTACTTC
CASSLTAAYEQYF
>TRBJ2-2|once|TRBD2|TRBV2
TGTGCCAGCAGTCCGACTAGCGGGAGGGCCGGCACCGGGGAGCTGTTTTTT
CASSPTSGRAGTGELFF
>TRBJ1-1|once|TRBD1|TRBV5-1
TGCGCCAGCAGCCTGCCGGGACAGGGCACTGAAGCTTTCTTT
CASSLPGQGTEAFF
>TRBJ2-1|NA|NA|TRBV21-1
TGTGCCAGCAGGGAAAAGATAGAGCCTAGGGACGGGGGTGATGAGCAGTTCTTC
CASREKIEPRDGGDEQFF
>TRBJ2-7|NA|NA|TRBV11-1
TGTGCCAGCAGCTTAGTAGCGGCTACCTACGAGCAGTACTTC
CASSLVAATYEQYF
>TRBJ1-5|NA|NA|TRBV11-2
TGTGCCAGCAGCTTAGATAGGGGTCAGCCCCAGCATTTT
CASSLDRGQPQHF
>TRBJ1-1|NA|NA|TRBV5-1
TGCGCCAGCAGCTTGAGCAGGGCTACTGAAGCTTTCTTT
CASSLSRATEAFF
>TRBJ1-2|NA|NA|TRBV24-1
TGTGCCACCAGTGACCGCGGACAGCTCTATGGCTACACCTTC
CATSDRGQLYGYTF
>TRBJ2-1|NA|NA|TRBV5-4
TGTGCCAGCAGCCGACTAGACGGGGGTGAGCAGTTCTTC
CASSRLDGGEQFF
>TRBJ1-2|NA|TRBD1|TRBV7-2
TGTGCCAGCAGCTTAGGGACAGGGAACTATGGCTACACCTTC
CASSLGTGNYGYTF
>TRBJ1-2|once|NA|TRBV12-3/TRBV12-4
TGTGCCAGCAGTTTACAGGACTCCTATGGCTACACCTTC
CASSLQDSYGYTF
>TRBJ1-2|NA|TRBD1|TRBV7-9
TGTGCCAGCAGCTTAGGCCTGGACAGGGGGTGGTATGGCTACACCTTC
CASSLGLDRGWYGYTF
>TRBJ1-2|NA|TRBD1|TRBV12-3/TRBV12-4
TGTGCCAGCAGGCCGGACAGGGGGCGAGGCTACACCTTC
CASRPDRGRGYTF
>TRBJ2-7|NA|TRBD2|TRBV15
TGTGCCACCAGCAGAGTACTAGCGGGACCCTACGAGCAGTACTTC
CATSRVLAGPYEQYF
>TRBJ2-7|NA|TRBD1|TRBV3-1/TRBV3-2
TGTGCCAGCAGCCCCCGGACAGGGTTTGCCTACGAGCAGTACTTC
CASSPRTGFAYEQYF
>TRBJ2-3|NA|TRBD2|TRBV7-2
TGTGCCAGCAGGTTAGCGGGAGGGACAGATACGCAGTATTTT
CASRLAGGTDTQYF
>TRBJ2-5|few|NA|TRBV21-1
TGTGCCAGCAGCAAAAGCCTCGGAAGGGGGACAGGGCTACCAATTTGCTCCCAGTACTTC
CASSKSLGRGTGLPICSQYF
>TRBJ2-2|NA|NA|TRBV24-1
TGTGCCACCAGTTTAACAGGGAGCGTCGGGGAGCTGTTTTTT
CATSLTGSVGELFF
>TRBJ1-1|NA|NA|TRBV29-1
TGCAGCGTTTCTCGGCGAGGGATGAACACTGAAGCTTTCTTT
CSVSRRGMNTEAFF
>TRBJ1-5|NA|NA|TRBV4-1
TGCGCCAGCAGCCAAGATGGACAGTTAAATCAGCCCCAGCATTTT
CASSQDGQLNQPQHF
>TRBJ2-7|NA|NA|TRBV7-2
TGTGCCAGCAGCTTAGAAAGGACACTTGCCTACGAGCAGTACTTC
CASSLERTLAYEQYF
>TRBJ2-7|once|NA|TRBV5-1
TGCGCCAGCAGCTTGGAGGGAGGTTACGAGCAGTACTTC
CASSLEGGYEQYF
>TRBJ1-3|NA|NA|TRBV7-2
TGTGCCAGCAGTCGCGACAGCAACTCTGGAAACACCATATATTTT
CASSRDSNSGNTIYF
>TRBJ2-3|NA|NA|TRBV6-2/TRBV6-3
TGTGCCAGCAGTTTGGGCGGGGGCACAGATACGCAGTATTTT
CASSLGGGTDTQYF
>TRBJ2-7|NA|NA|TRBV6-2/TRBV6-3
TGTGCCAGCAGTTATCTCTATCCCAAGGAGCAGTACTTC
CASSYLYPKEQYF
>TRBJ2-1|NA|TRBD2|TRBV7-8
TGTGCCAGCAGCTTAAGGGGACTAGGAACGTCCGAGGGTAATGAGCAGTTCTTC
CASSLRGLGTSEGNEQFF
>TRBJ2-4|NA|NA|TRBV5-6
TGTGCCAGCAGCTTGGGATCGCAGGGAAACATTCAGTACTTC
CASSLGSQGNIQYF
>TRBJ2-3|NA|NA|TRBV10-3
TGTGCCATCACGGGGAGTTTGGGCCCAGATACGCAGTATTTT
CAITGSLGPDTQYF
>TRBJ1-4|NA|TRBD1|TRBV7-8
TGTGCCAGCCGCCGGGACAGCCGGGAAAAACTGTTTTTT
CASRRDSREKLFF
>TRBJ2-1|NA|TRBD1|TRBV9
TGTGCCAGCAGCGCGGATCCAGGGGGCTCGAATGAGCAGTTCTTC
CASSADPGGSNEQFF
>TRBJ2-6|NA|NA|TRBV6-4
TGTGCCAGCAGTGACTCTACAGGGAGCGGGGCCAACGTCCTGACTTTC
CASSDSTGSGANVLTF
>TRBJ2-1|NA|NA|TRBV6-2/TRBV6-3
TGTGCCAGCAGTTATTTGGGCGGGTCGTACAATGAGCAGTTCTTC
CASSYLGGSYNEQFF
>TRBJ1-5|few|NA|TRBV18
TGTGCCAGCTCACTCATGGGGGGTGTTTCTCAGCCCCAGCATTTT
CASSLMGGVSQPQHF
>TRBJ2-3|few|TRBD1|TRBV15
TGTGCCACCAGCAAGGGGACAGGGAGCAGCACAGATACGCAGTATTTT
CATSKGTGSSTDTQYF
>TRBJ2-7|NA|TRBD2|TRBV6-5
TGTGCCAGCAGTATGACTAGCGGGAGAGGTTACGAGCAGTACTTC
CASSMTSGRGYEQYF